This record concerns one TCR beta chain sequence. This clonotype was seen repeatedly, ten times or more. Its specific antigen is unknown. Base qualities were left out, and no much larger clone turns up one base away. A case-control design nested within a healthcare worker cohort in London, UK, was used, with weekly nasopharyngeal swab PCR tests and blood sampling performed. Healthcare workers were recruited during the week of the UK lockdown, between 23 and 31 March 2020, and followed weekly for up to 16 weeks. These data belong to a study of early T cells in non-severe SARS-CoV-2 infection (dated by TCRdb to the early 2020s). Context from the whole study: TCR sequencing used bulk RNA from unsorted whole blood, so alpha and beta chains could not be paired. Here is what the overall study found, with its caveats: VDJdb matching was skewed toward anti-spike CD8 responses and likely underestimated virus-specific expansions, missing private and CD4 specificities.

Receptors were amplified or captured by 5' RACE. The listed sequencing device is NextSeq 500. The TCR library protocol attached unique molecular identifiers to individual cDNA molecules to correct for sequencing error and PCR bias. TCR alpha and beta chains were both sequenced, and the abundances of alpha and beta sequences in each sample were closely correlated with each other. For the original study's pipeline: Decombinator V4 was used to annotate TCR sequences for V gene, J gene and CDR3. Expanded TCRs were defined as changing significantly between any two time points under a Poisson model with p below 0.0001. TCR abundances were normalised to the total number of TCRs sequenced in each sample and reported as counts per million. MAIT TCRs were defined by TRAV1-2 paired with TRAJ12, TRAJ20 or TRAJ33, and iNKT TCRs by TRAV10 paired with TRAJ18. VDJdb, accessed on 1 November 2021, was searched for TCRs annotated for CMV, EBV and SARS-CoV-2, and TCRs annotated for more than one antigen were excluded. The public reads were quality trimmed at Q25 with fastp and then assembled into clones with MiXCR by TCRdb, keeping productive beta chains. Every CDR3 protein is listed once, alongside the most common genes and DNA of its rows. TCRdb's processing, not the authors', yielded these V and J calls. The sample includes tens of thousands of distinct CDR3 sequences, with about 13% observed a single time. The top ten hold 9.5% to 13% of the sample.

The germline V gene (reference sequence) provides CDR1 GTSNPN and CDR2 SVGIG. Trimmed from V: 4 bases; trimmed from J: 3 bases; junction bases lacking a gene match: 1. The CDR3 goes from the cysteine to the phenylalanine over 12 residues. Solely the CDR3 DNA is kept, with 36 bases framed from the first base. The material sequenced was whole blood. The TCR comes from an adult who was a healthcare worker with PCR-confirmed SARS-CoV-2 infection or an uninfected control (not recorded which). Here the chain combines TRBV30 and TRBJ2-7, with 9 central nucleotides matching TRBD2. The CDR3 region: CAWTSGNYEQYF. The DNA is TGTGCCTGGACTAGCGGGAACTACGAGCAGTACTTC.